This record covers a single T cell receptor beta chain. What it recognizes is unknown. These data are taken from a study of T cell responses to AZD1222 COVID-19 vaccine. Study outcomes and limitations: In the spike-specific TCR repertoire, nearly half reportedly target unmutated variant regions.

Clones were sequenced by immunoSEQ multiplex PCR, and TCRdb holds only the in-frame ones, with some missing. The sample records over 100,000 clones, about 80% being singletons. The receptor was derived from an adult in good health. Source: peripheral blood, taken on day 0 of AZD1222 vaccination.

The DNA for the CDR3 is TGTGCCAGCAGCCTAAAGAGTTTCCAGCCCCAGCATTTT. This sequence encodes CASSLKSFQPQHF. The chain has TRBV5-5 and TRBJ1-5; D gene unclear. The CDR3 is made up of 13 amino acids. V lost 4 bases, J lost 7 bases, and 12 bases lay in between. Germline loops: CDR1 SGHKS, CDR2 YYEKEE (reference sequence).